Listed here are 8 T cell receptor beta chains from one sample, sequenced in a study of blood T cells in healthy people across ages. Through a sample-barcoded 5' primer and a J-beta primer mix, a second PCR was run for roughly 6 to 11 cycles. TCRdb re-called the 5' RACE reads through MiXCR, storing one row per CDR3 protein. The data contain 1.5 million to 2 million distinct CDR3 sequences, 28% of them seen just once; the ten biggest clones take up 7% to 9%. The source material was blood. These receptors came from a young woman in good health.

This clonotype turned up a few times. The gene calls are TRBV20-1 and TRBJ2-1; TRBD2 agrees at 9 bases. Germline CDR1 DFQATT, CDR2 SNEGSKA (reference sequence). This CDR3 is 13 amino acids long. Trimming at V came to 6 bases and at J to 3 bases, leaving 3 bases not matched to a gene. The CDR3 nucleotides are TGCAGTGCCACTAGCGGGCGCTACAATGAGCAGTTCTTC. Protein product: CSATSGRYNEQFF.

The V gene is TRBV7-2, the J gene TRBJ2-1, with D perhaps matching TRBD2 (5 bases). Trimming cost V 7 bases and J 9 bases, with 25 bases left between them. The CDR3 is made up of 16 amino acids. Germline V gives CDR1 SGHTA, CDR2 FQGNSA. The CDR3 loop is CASTLGRAVLWGEQFF. The CDR3 bases are TGTGCCAGCACCCTCGGACGAGCGGTTTTGTGGGGTGAGCAGTTCTTC.

This clonotype was seen repeatedly, ten times or more. The rearrangement links TRBV15 to TRBJ2-7; perhaps TRBD2 as D (5 bases). The V and J ends lost 0 bases and 4 bases respectively, with 10 bases between them. This CDR3 comprises 14 residues. Looked up from germline, CDR1 is LNHNV and CDR2 is YYDKDF (reference sequence). CDR3 residues: CATSRDLEVYEQYF. CDR3 DNA sequence: TGTGCCACCAGCAGAGACCTGGAGGTGTACGAGCAGTACTTC.

This clonotype appeared a few times. This chain joins TRBV7-3 and TRBJ2-1, with D possibly being TRBD1 (6 bases). V lost 1 base, J lost 7 bases, and 14 bases lay in between. The CDR3 consists of 15 residues. CDR1 is SGHTA and CDR2 is FQGTGA in the germline V gene. CDR3 region: CASSLSPGTSNEQFF. The DNA of the CDR3 is TGTGCCAGCAGCTTAAGCCCCGGGACATCAAATGAGCAGTTCTTC. Combining the CDR3 with reference TRBV7-3 and TRBJ2-1 gives the whole variable domain GAGVSQTPSNKVTEKGKYVELRCDPISGHTALYWYRQSLGQGPEFLIYFQGTGAADDSGLPNDRFFAVRPEGSVSTLKIQRTERGDSAVYLCASSLSPGTSNEQFFGPGTRLTVL.

This clonotype was seen a handful of times. The CDR3 DNA reads as TGTGCCAGCAGATCAGACAGGCTCCCTTACACAGATACGCAGTATTTT. It codes for CASRSDRLPYTDTQYF. J is TRBJ2-3 and V is TRBV2, with D possibly matching TRBD1 (6 bases). This CDR3 region has 16 residues. From germline, CDR1 is SNHLY and CDR2 FYNNEI. Trimming took off 6 bases at V and 2 bases at J, with 18 bases between the two ends.

This sequence joins TRBV12-3 or TRBV12-4 and TRBJ2-4; D might be TRBD2 (5 bases). The CDR3 runs 14 residues. V shed 10 bases and J shed 2 bases, with 15 bases lying between them. The CDR3 here is CATKISSSKNIQYF. The CDR3 DNA follows: TGTGCCACTAAGATCTCTAGCTCCAAAAACATTCAGTACTTC.

This clonotype was recorded a few times. This chain connects TRBV7-6 to TRBJ1-1, with D possibly TRBD1 on 5 matching bases. Trimming left V 2 bases short and J 4 bases short, with 11 bases between. Germline V lookup: CDR1 SGHVS, CDR2 FNYEAQ. The CDR3 is 14 residues long. CDR3 coding DNA: TGTGCCAGCAGCTTACTCGGGGCGGGCACTGAAGCTTTCTTT. Translating it yields CASSLLGAGTEAFF.

V is TRBV6-6 and J is TRBJ2-3; 7 bases match TRBD2. CDR3 size: 17 residues. V trimming: 0 bases; J trimming: 4 bases; junction bases outside the gene matches: 10. Germline loops: CDR1 MNHNY, CDR2 SVGAGI (reference sequence). In nucleotides, the CDR3 is TGTGCCAGCAGTTACTCGCGGCGAGGTGCGGGGGCAGATACGCAGTATTTT. Protein: CASSYSRRGAGADTQYF.